This section outlines one TCR beta chain sequence together with its context. The target antigen is unknown. This specimen comes from a study of CXCR3-negative and CXCR3-positive naive CD8 T cells. Every CD8+ subset sample held some 300,000 flow-sorted cells, done in triplicate. The naive CD8+ gate required CD45RO-CCR7+CD27+CD95- phenotype. Study results and limitations: Naive cells with CXCR3 showed TRB CDR3s that were more hydrophobic than those in CXCR3-negative naive cells. High diversity, comparable across both naive subsets, contrasted with much lower diversity in memory CD8+ cells.

CDR3 length: 12 residues. The V gene's germline CDR1 is MGHRA and CDR2 YSYEKL. Libraries were UMI-labeled 5' RACE TRB cDNA. TCRdb reprocessed the 5' RACE reads and stores each CDR3 protein as one record, lacking DNA. The table for this sample gives some 150,000 distinct CDR3 sequences. The chain is built from TRBV4-1 and TRBJ2-3; the TRBD2 assignment by TCRdb is unverifiable without DNA. The sample taken for sequencing was naive CXCR3+ CD8+ T cells from blood. Noted subset: CD45RO-CCR7+CD27+CD95- naive CD8+ T cells expressing CXCR3 (TNR3+). The TCR originated in a human donor in good health. Some clones in this sample may be carry-over from other donors' samples. CDR3 residues: CASSPGTRTQYF.